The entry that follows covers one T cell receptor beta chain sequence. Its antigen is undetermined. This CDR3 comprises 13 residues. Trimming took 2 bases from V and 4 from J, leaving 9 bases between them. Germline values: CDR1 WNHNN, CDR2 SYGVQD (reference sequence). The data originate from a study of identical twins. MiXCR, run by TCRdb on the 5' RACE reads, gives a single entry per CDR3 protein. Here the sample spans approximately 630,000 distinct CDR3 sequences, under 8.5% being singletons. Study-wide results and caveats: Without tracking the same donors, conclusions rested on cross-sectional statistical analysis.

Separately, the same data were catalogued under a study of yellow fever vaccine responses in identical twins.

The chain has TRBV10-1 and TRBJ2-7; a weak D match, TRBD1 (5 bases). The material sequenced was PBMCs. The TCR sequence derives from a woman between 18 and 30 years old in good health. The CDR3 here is CASSEVKGYEQYF. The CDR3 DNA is TGCGCCAGCAGTGAGGTGAAGGGGTACGAGCAGTACTTC.